The 8 T cell receptor beta chains below were found in one sample sequenced in a study of response to subunit inactivated influenza vaccine. TCRdb used MiXCR to reprocess the RT-PCR reads, holding one entry per CDR3 protein. Of roughly 780,000 distinct CDR3 sequences in the sample, less than 20% were seen once. The specimen was PBMCs from blood, collected 4 to 6 days after vaccination. The receptors originated from a man between 50 and 59 years old who received an inactivated influenza vaccine.

This clonotype was seen a few times. The rearrangement links TRBV5-1 to TRBJ2-5, with TRBD2 matching over 7 bases. Losses at the gene ends were 4 bases for V and 2 bases for J; bases not matched to a gene: 5. This CDR3 contains 14 residues. Germline V lookup: CDR1 SGHRS, CDR2 YFSETQ. The CDR3 DNA reads as TGCGCCAGCAGCCCGCGGGGGACTCAAGAGACCCAGTACTTC. Residues: CASSPRGTQETQYF. Complete variable domain (other parts from reference TRBV5-1 and TRBJ2-5): KAGVTQTPRYLIKTRGQQVTLSCSPISGHRSVSWYQQTPGQGLQFLFEYFSETQRNKGNFPGRFSGRQFSNSRSEMNVSTLELGDSALYLCASSPRGTQETQYFGPGTRLLVL.

This clonotype was seen at least ten times. The V gene is TRBV24-1, the J gene TRBJ2-3; TRBD1 might be the D (5 bases). The germline V gene encodes CDR1 KGHDR and CDR2 SFDVKD. V shed 5 bases and J shed 6 bases, with 8 bases lying between them. This CDR3 has 12 residues. For the CDR3, the DNA is TGTGCCACCAGTGGGGGCCTGGATACGCAGTATTTT. As protein: CATSGGLDTQYF.

This clonotype was seen a handful of times. The genes are TRBV7-6 and TRBJ2-1; possible D gene TRBD1, 6 bases. The CDR3 sequence is 15 residues long. Trimming removed 2 bases at V and 3 bases at J, with 11 bases between. Germline V CDR1 and CDR2: SGHVS, FNYEAQ. CDR3 protein: CASSLRQDLYNEQFF. The CDR3 region has the DNA TGTGCCAGCAGCTTAAGACAGGACCTCTACAATGAGCAGTTCTTC.

V usage is TRBV7-2 and J usage is TRBJ1-4; D gene unclear. This CDR3 contains 14 residues. Per germline, CDR1 SGHTA and CDR2 FQGNSA. V lost 3 bases to trimming and J lost 8 bases, with 13 bases between them. CDR3 nucleotides: TGTGCCAGCAGCTTGCGTGGGCGATCGGAAAAACTGTTTTTT. Residues: CASSLRGRSEKLFF.

The rearrangement links TRBV5-1 to TRBJ2-5, with D tentatively TRBD1 or TRBD2 (5 bases each). The CDR3 extends over 16 amino acids. V shed 1 base and J shed 1 base, with 14 bases lying between them. The germline V gene encodes CDR1 SGHRS and CDR2 YFSETQ. CDR3 DNA: TGCGCCAGCAGCTTGCGGTTCCCGGGGACCCAAGAGACCCAGTACTTC. This translates into CASSLRFPGTQETQYF.

The rearrangement uses TRBV28 and TRBJ2-3, with D unresolved. The CDR3 is 13 residues long. Between the trimmed V and J ends, which lost 3 bases and 6 bases, there was a span of 10 bases. Germline assignment: CDR1 MDHEN and CDR2 SYDVKM. CDR3 residues: CASSFLGSDTQYF. Here the CDR3 DNA reads TGTGCCAGCAGTTTTTTGGGATCGGATACGCAGTATTTT.

This clonotype was detected only a few times. V and J are TRBV5-1 and TRBJ2-5; D is tentatively TRBD1 or TRBD2 (6 bases each). The CDR3 runs 18 residues. Germline CDR1 and CDR2: SGHRS and YFSETQ. V shed 5 bases and J shed 5 bases, with 28 bases lying between them. The chain's CDR3 is CASSRGTIGLYGGETQYF. CDR3 bases: TGCGCCAGCAGTCGGGGGACAATCGGCCTTTACGGCGGGGAGACCCAGTACTTC.

This clonotype has just a few counts. The J gene is TRBJ2-7, the V gene TRBV29-1; 15 bases align to TRBD2. V lost 5 bases to trimming and J lost 6 bases; unmatched junction nucleotides: 5. Germline-derived CDR1 and CDR2 are SQVTM and ANQGSEA. The CDR3 length is 14 residues. Here the CDR3 reads CSVQTGLAGGEQYF. CDR3 DNA sequence: TGCAGCGTTCAGACGGGACTAGCGGGAGGCGAGCAGTACTTC.